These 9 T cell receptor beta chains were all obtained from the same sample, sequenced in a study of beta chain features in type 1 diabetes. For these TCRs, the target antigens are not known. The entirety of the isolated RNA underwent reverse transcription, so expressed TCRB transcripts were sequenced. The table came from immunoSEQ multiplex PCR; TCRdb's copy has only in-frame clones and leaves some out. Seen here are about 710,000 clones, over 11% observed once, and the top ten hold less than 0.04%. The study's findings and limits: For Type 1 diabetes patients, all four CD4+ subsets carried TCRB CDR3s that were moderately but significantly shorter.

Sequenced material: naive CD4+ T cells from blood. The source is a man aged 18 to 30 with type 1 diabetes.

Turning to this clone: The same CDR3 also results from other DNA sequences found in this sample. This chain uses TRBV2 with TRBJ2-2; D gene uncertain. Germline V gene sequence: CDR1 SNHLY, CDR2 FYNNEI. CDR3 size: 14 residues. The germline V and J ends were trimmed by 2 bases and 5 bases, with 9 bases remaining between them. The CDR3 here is CASSERQLTGELFF. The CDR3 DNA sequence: TGTGCCAGCAGTGAACGGCAGCTAACCGGGGAGCTGTTTTTT.

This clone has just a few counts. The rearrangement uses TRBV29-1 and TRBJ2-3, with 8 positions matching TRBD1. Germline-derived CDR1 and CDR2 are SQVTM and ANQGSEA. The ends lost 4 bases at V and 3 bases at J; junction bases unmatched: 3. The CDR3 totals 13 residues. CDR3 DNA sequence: TGCAGCGTTGGACAGGGGTCAACAGATACGCAGTATTTT. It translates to CSVGQGSTDTQYF.

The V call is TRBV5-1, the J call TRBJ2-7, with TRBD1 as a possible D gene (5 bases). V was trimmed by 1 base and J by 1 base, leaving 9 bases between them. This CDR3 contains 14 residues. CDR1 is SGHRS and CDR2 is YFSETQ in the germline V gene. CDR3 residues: CASSLRTPSYEQYF. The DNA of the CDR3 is TGCGCCAGCAGCTTGAGGACACCGTCCTACGAGCAGTACTTC. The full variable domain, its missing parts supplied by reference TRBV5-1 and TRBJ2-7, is KAGVTQTPRYLIKTRGQQVTLSCSPISGHRSVSWYQQTPGQGLQFLFEYFSETQRNKGNFPGRFSGRQFSNSRSEMNVSTLELGDSALYLCASSLRTPSYEQYFGPGTRLTVT.

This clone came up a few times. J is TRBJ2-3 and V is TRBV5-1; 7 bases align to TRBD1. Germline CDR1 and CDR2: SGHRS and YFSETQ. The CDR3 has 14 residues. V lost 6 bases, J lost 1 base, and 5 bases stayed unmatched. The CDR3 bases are TGCGCCAGCACCATCGGACAGGGCACAGATACGCAGTATTTT. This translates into CASTIGQGTDTQYF.

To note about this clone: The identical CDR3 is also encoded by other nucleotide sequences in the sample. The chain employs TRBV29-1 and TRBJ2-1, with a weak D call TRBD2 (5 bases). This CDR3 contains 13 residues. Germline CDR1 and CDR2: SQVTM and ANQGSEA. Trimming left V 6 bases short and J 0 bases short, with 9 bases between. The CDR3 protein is CSVSGSSYNEQFF. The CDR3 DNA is TGCAGCGTAAGCGGTAGCTCCTACAATGAGCAGTTCTTC.

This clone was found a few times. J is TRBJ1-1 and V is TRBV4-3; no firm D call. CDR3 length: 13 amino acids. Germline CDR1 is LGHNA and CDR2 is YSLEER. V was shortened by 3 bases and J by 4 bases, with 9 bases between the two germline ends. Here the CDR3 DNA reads TGCGCCAGCAGCCAGGAGGGATTCACTGAAGCTTTCTTT. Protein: CASSQEGFTEAFF.

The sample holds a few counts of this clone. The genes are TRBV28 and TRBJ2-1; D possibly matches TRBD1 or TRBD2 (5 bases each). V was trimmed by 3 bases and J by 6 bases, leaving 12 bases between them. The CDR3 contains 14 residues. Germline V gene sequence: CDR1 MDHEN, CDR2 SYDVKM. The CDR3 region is CASSLAGTLNEQFF. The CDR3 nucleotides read TGTGCCAGCAGTTTGGCAGGGACCCTCAATGAGCAGTTCTTC.

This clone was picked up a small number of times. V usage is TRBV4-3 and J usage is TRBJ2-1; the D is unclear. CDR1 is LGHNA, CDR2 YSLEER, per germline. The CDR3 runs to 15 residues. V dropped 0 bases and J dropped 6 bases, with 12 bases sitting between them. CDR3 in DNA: TGCGCCAGCAGCCAAGAGGCCTATTCGATCAATGAGCAGTTCTTC. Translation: CASSQEAYSINEQFF.

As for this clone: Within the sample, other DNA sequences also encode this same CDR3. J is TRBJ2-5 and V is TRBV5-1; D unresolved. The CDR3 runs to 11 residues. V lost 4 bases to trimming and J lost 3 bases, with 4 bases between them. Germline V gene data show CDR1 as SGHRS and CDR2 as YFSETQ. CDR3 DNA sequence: TGCGCCAGCAGCGAAGAAGAGACCCAGTACTTC. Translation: CASSEEETQYF.